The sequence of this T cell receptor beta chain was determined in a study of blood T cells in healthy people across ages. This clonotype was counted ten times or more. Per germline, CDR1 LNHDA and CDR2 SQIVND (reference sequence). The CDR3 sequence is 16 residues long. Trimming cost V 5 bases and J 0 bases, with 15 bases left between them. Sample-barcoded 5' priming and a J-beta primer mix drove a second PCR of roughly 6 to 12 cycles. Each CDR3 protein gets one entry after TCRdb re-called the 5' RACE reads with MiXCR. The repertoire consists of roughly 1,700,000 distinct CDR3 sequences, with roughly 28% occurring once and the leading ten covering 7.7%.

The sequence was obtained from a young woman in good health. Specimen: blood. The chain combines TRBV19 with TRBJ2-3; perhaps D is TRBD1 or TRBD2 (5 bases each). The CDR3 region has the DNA TGTGCCAGTAGTGCTACCGGGACGGTGAGCACAGATACGCAGTATTTT. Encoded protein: CASSATGTVSTDTQYF.